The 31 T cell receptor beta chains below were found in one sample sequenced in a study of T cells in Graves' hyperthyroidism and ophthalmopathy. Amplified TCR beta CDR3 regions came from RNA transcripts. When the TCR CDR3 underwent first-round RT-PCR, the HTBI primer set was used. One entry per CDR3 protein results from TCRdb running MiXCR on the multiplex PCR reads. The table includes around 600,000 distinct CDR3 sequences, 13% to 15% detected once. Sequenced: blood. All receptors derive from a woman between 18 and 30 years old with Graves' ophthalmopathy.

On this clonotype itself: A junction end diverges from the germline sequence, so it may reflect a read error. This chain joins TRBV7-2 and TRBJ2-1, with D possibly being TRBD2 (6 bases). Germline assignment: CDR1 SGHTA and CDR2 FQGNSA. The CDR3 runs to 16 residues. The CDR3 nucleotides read TGCGCCAGCAGCCAAACCTCCGCGGGAAACTACAATGAGCAGTTCTTC. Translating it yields CASSQTSAGNYNEQFF. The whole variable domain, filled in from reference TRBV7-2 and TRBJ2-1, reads GAGVSQSPSNKVTEKGKDVELRCDPISGHTALYWYRQSLGQGLEFLIYFQGNSAPDKSGLPSDRFSAERTGGSVSTLTIQRTQQEDSAVYLCASSQTSAGNYNEQFFGPGTRLTVL.

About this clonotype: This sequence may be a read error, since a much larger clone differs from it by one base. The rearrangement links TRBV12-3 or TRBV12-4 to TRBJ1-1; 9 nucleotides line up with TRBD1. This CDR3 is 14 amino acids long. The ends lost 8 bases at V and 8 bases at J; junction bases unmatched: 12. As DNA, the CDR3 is TGTGCCAGCTACCAGAAGGAAACAGGGGGCGAAGCTTTCTTT. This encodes CASYQKETGGEAFF.

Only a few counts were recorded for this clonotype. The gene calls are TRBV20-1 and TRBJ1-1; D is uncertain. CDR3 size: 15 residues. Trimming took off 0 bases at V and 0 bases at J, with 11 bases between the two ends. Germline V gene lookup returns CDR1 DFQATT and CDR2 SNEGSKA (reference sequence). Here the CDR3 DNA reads TGCAGTGCTAGAGATCCGTACGAGATGAACACTGAAGCTTTCTTT. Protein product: CSARDPYEMNTEAFF.

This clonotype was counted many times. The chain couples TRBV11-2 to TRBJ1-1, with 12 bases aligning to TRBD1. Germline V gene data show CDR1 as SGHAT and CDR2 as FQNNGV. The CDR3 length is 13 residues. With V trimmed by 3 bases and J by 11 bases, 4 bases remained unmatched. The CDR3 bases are TGTGCCAGCAGCTTCCCGGGACAGGGGGCTGCTTTCTTT. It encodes CASSFPGQGAAFF.

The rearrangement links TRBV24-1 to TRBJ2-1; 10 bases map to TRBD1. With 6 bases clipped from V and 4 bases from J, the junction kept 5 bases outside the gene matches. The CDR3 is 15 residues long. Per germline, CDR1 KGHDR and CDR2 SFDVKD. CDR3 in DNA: TGTGCCACCAGTCCGGGGACAGGGGCTTACAATGAGCAGTTCTTC. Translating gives CATSPGTGAYNEQFF.

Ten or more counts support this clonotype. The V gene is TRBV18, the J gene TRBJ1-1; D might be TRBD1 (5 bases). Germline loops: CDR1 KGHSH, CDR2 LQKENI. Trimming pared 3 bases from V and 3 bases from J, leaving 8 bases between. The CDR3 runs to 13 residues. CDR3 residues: CASSPMGDTEAFF. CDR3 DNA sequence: TGTGCCAGCTCACCGATGGGGGACACTGAAGCTTTCTTT.

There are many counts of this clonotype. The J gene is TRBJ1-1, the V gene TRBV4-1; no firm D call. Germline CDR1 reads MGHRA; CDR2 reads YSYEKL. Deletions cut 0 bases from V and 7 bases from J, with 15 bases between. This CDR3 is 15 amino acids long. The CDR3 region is CASSQDKVTDFEAFF. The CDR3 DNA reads TGCGCCAGCAGCCAAGATAAGGTTACAGACTTTGAAGCTTTCTTT.

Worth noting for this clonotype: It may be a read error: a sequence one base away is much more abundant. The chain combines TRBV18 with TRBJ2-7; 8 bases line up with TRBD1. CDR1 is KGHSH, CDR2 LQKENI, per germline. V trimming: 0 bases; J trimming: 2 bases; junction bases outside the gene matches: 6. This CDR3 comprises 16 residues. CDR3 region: CASSPPVGTGTYEQYF. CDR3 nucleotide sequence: TGTGCCAGCTCACCACCCGTCGGGACAGGAACCTACGAGCAGTACTTC. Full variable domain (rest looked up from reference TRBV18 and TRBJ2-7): NAGVMQNPRHLVRRRGQEARLRCSPMKGHSHVYWYRQLPEEGLKFMVYLQKENIIDESGMPKERFSAEFPKEGPSILRIQQVVRGDSAAYFCASSPPVGTGTYEQYFGPGTRLTVT.

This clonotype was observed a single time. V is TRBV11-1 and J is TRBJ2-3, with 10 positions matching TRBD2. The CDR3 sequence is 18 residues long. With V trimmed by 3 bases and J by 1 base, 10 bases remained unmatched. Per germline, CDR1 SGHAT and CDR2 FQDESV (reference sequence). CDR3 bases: TGTGCCAGCAGCTTCAGGGTCCCCGGGACTAGCGGCACAGATACGCAGTATTTT. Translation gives CASSFRVPGTSGTDTQYF.

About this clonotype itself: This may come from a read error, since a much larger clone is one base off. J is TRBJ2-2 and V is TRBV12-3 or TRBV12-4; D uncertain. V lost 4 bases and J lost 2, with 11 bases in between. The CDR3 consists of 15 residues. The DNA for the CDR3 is TGTGCCAGCAGTTCCCGAAGAAGAAACACCGGGGAGCTGTTTTTT. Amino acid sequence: CASSSRRRNTGELFF.

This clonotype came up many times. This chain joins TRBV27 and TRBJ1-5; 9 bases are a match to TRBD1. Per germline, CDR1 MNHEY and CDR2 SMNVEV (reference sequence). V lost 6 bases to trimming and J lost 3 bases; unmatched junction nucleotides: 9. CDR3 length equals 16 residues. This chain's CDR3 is CASRRGTGIINQPQHF. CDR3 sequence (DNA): TGTGCCAGCAGACGGGGGACAGGGATCATCAATCAGCCCCAGCATTTT.

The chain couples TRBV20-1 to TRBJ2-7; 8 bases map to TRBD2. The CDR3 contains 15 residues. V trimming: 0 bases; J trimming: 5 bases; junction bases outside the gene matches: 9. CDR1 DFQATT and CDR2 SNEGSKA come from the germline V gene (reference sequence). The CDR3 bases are TGCAGTGCTAGAGATTTAATGACTAGCGTCAACGAGCAGTACTTC. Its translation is CSARDLMTSVNEQYF.

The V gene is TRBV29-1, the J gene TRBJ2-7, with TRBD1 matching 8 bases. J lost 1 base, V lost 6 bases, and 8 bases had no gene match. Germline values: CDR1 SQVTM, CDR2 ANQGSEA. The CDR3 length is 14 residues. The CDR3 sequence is CSVLDRANSYEQYF. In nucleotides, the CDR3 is TGCAGCGTCTTGGACAGGGCTAATTCCTACGAGCAGTACTTC.

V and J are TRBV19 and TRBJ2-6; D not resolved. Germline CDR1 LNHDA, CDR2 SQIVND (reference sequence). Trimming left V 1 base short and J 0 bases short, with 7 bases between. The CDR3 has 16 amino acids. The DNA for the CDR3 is TGTGCCAGTAGTATAGGAGCCGGCTCTGGGGCCAACGTCCTGACTTTC. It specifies CASSIGAGSGANVLTF.

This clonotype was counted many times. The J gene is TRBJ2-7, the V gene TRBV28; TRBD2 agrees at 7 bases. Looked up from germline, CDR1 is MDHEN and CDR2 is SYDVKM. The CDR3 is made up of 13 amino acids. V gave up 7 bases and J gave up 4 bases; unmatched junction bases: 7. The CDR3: CASTRPSGYEQYF. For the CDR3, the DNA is TGTGCCAGCACTCGGCCTAGCGGTTACGAGCAGTACTTC.

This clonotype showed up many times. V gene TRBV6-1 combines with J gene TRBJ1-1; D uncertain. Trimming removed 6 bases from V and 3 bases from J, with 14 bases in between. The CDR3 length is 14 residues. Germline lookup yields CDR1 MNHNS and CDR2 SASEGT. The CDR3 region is CASSPRSTDTEAFF. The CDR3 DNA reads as TGTGCCAGCAGCCCACGGTCGACCGACACTGAAGCTTTCTTT.

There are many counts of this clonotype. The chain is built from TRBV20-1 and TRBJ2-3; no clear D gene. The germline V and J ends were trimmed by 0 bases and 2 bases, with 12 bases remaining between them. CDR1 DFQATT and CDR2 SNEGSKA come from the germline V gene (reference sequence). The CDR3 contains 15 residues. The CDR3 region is CSARDSLDYTDTQYF. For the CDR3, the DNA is TGCAGTGCTAGAGATTCGCTAGATTACACAGATACGCAGTATTTT.

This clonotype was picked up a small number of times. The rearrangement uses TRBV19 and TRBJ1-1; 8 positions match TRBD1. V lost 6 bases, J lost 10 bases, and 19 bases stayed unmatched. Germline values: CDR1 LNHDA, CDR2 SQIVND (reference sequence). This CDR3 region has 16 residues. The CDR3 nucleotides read TGTGCCAGTAGCATACCGGGACAGGCCCTCCTGCGTCCAGCTTTCTTT. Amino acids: CASSIPGQALLRPAFF.

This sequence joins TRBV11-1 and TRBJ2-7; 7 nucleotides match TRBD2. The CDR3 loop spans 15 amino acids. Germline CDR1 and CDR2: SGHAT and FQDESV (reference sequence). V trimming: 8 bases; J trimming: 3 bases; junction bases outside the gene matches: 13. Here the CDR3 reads CASAEAGGSRYEQYF. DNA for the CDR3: TGTGCCAGCGCGGAGGCCGGGGGGAGCCGCTACGAGCAGTACTTC.

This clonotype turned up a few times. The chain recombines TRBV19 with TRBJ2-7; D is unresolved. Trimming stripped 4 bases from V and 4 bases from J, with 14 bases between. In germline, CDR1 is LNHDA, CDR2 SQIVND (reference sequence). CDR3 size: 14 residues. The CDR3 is CASSNFGQWYEQYF. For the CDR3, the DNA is TGTGCCAGTAGTAATTTCGGCCAGTGGTACGAGCAGTACTTC.

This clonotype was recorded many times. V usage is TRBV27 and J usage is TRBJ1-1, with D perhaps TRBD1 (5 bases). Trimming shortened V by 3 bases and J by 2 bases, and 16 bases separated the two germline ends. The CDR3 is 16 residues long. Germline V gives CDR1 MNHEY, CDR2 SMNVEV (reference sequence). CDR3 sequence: CASSFPMKDTNTEAFF. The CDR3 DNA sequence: TGTGCCAGCAGTTTCCCCATGAAGGACACCAACACTGAAGCTTTCTTT.

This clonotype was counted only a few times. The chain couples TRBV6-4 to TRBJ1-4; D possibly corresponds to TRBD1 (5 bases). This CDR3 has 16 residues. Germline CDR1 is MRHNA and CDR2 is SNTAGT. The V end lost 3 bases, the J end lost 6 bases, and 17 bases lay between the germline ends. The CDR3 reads CASSDADSEQDEKLFF. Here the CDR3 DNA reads TGTGCCAGCAGTGATGCTGACAGCGAACAAGATGAAAAACTGTTTTTT.

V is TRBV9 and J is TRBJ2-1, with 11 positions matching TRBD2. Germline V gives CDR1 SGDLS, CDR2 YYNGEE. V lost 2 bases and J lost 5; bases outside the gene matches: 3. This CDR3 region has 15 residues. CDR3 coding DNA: TGTGCCAGCAGCGTCCTAGCGGGGGGAGACAATGAGCAGTTCTTC. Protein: CASSVLAGGDNEQFF.

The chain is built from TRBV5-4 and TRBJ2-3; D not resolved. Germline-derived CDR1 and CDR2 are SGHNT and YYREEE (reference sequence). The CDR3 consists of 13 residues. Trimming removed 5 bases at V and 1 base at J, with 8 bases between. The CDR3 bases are TGTGCCAGCAGGCGGCCCGGCACAGATACGCAGTATTTT. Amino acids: CASRRPGTDTQYF.

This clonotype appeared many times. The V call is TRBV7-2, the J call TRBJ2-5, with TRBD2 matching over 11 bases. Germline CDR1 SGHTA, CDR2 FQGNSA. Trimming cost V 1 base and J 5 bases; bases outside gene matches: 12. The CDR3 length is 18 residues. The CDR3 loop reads CASSLGLAGSGGGETQYF. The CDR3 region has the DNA TGTGCCAGCAGCTTAGGACTAGCGGGATCGGGGGGGGGGGAGACCCAGTACTTC.

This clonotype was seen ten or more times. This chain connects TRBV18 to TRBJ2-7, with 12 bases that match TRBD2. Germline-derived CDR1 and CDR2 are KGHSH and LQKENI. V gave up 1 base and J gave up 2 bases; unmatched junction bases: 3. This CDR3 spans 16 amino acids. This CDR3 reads CASSPRRTSGTYEQYF. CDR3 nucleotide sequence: TGTGCCAGCTCACCACGCCGGACTAGCGGGACCTACGAGCAGTACTTC. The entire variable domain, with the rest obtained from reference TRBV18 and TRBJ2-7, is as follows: NAGVMQNPRHLVRRRGQEARLRCSPMKGHSHVYWYRQLPEEGLKFMVYLQKENIIDESGMPKERFSAEFPKEGPSILRIQQVVRGDSAAYFCASSPRRTSGTYEQYFGPGTRLTVT.

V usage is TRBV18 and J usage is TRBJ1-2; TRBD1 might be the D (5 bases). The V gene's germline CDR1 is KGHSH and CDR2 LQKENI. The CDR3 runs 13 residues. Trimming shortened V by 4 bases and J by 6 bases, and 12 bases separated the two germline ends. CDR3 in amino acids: CASSRGSQDGYTF. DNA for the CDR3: TGTGCCAGCTCACGGGGGTCTCAGGATGGCTACACCTTC.

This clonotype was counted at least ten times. CDR3 region: CASSYSFSGSHEQYF. The CDR3 nucleotides are TGTGCCAGCAGTTACTCGTTTAGCGGGAGTCACGAGCAGTACTTC. The V call is TRBV6-5, the J call TRBJ2-7; 9 bases fit TRBD2. Germline CDR1 MNHEY, CDR2 SVGAGI. Unmatched junction bases numbered 5, after V lost 0 bases and J lost 5 bases. This CDR3 comprises 15 residues.

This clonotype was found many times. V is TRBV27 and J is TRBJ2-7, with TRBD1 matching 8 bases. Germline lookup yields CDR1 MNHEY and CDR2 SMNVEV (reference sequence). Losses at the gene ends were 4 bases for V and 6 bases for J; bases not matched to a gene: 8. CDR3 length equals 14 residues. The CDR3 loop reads CASSWDGQGIEQYF. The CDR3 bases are TGTGCCAGCAGTTGGGACGGACAGGGAATCGAGCAGTACTTC.

The CDR3 sequence: CASSLAYQGAWDTF. CDR3 DNA sequence: TGTGCCAGCAGCTTAGCTTACCAGGGGGCTTGGGACACCTTC. V gene TRBV7-2 combines with J gene TRBJ1-2, with TRBD1 identical over 8 bases. The CDR3 consists of 14 residues. The trim removed 0 bases at V and 12 bases at J, leaving 9 bases unmatched. Germline V gene lookup returns CDR1 SGHTA and CDR2 FQGNSA.

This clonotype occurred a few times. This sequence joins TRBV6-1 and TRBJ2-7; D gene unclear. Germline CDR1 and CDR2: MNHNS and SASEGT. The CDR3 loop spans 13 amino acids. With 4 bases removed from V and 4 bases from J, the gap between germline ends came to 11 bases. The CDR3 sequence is CASSGIPTYEQYF. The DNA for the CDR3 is TGTGCCAGCAGTGGAATTCCCACTTACGAGCAGTACTTC.